Listed below are T cell receptor beta chains from one sample, sequenced in a study of blood T cell repertoires in COVID-19. Generated by immunoSEQ multiplex PCR, the TCRdb table keeps only in-frame clones and is missing some. The sample includes approximately 160,000 clones, 70% to 85% of them seen just once. The sequenced material came from peripheral blood. The source of these receptors is a man aged 55 to 70 who had recovered from COVID-19. CDR3s include the opening cysteine and the closing phenylalanine or tryptophan. Each record gives: V gene, J gene, D gene, clone size, CDR3 DNA, CDR3 protein. A D gene is named only where the DNA matches it firmly. The size of a clone is reported for some rows only, either as once, few or many, or as a class for expanded clones.

TRBV7-3	TRBJ1-2	NA	NA	TGTGCCAGCAGCTCAAAACAGGGCTGGGGCTACACCTTC	CASSSKQGWGYTF
TRBV19	TRBJ2-5	TRBD2	once	TGTGCCACCCGTAGGAGACTAGCGGGGGAGCAAGAGACCCAGTACTTC	CATRRRLAGEQETQYF
TRBV2	TRBJ2-3	NA	NA	TGTGCCAGCAGTAATAGCGTGACGGCAGATACGCAGTATTTT	CASSNSVTADTQYF
TRBV7-3	TRBJ1-1	NA	NA	TGTGCCAGCAGCTTGACAGGATGGAACACTGAAGCTTTCTTT	CASSLTGWNTEAFF
TRBV12-5	TRBJ1-2	NA	NA	TGTGCTAGTGGTTTGGGCAGGGATAACTATGGCTACACCTTC	CASGLGRDNYGYTF
TRBV7-2	TRBJ1-5	NA	few	TGTGCCAGCAGCTTAGAAAGACAGGATCAGCCCCAGCATTTT	CASSLERQDQPQHF
TRBV7-3	TRBJ1-6	TRBD1	NA	TGTGCCAGCAGCTTAAGACAGGGTACAGATTCACCCCTCCACTTT	CASSLRQGTDSPLHF
TRBV2	TRBJ2-7	TRBD2	NA	TGTGCCAGCAGGATACTAGCGGGAGGCCCAGACGAGCAGTACTTC	CASRILAGGPDEQYF
TRBV6-5	TRBJ1-2	NA	NA	TGTGCCAGCAGTTACCGCTCGGGTGGCTACACCTTC	CASSYRSGGYTF
TRBV5-6	TRBJ2-5	NA	NA	TGTGCCAGCAGCTTCGGGGAAGAGACCCAGTACTTC	CASSFGEETQYF
TRBV5-5	TRBJ1-1	NA	NA	TGTGCCAGCAGTAATGCTGGCCCGAACACTGAAGCTTTCTTT	CASSNAGPNTEAFF
TRBV7-2	TRBJ2-1	TRBD2	NA	TGTGCCAGCAGTCCGGGACTAGCAAGACATGAGCAGTTCTTC	CASSPGLARHEQFF
TRBV12-3/TRBV12-4	TRBJ1-1	NA	NA	TGTGCCAGCAGTTTATTCGGGGTCCCTGAAGCTTTCTTT	CASSLFGVPEAFF
TRBV7-9	TRBJ2-3	NA	NA	TGTGCCAGCACCACGGCAGGAGGGAAAGATACGCAGTATTTT	CASTTAGGKDTQYF
TRBV19	TRBJ1-5	NA	NA	TGTGCCAGTAGTACTGACAGGAATCAGCCCCAGCATTTT	CASSTDRNQPQHF
TRBV7-2	TRBJ2-7	NA	NA	TGTGCCAGCAGCTTAGCGCAATCGGGGAACCCGAACTACGAGCAGTACTTC	CASSLAQSGNPNYEQYF
TRBV6-5	TRBJ2-6	NA	NA	TGTGCCAGCAACCCGGACATCTCTGGGGCCAACGTCCTGACTTTC	CASNPDISGANVLTF
TRBV10-3	TRBJ1-1	TRBD1	NA	TGTGCCATCAGTGAGTCTAAAGGGACAGCGAACACTGAAGCTTTCTTT	CAISESKGTANTEAFF
TRBV5-6	TRBJ2-7	NA	NA	TGTGCCAGCAGCGCAACCTTTACAGGGAGCGACAGCTCCTACGAGCAGTACTTC	CASSATFTGSDSSYEQYF
TRBV27	TRBJ1-1	NA	NA	TGTGCCAGCAGTTCCGCGGGAGCACTGAACACTGAAGCTTTCTTT	CASSSAGALNTEAFF
TRBV18	TRBJ1-5	TRBD1	NA	TGTGCCAGCTCACGACAGGGGGCGGGACAGCCCCAGCATTTT	CASSRQGAGQPQHF
TRBV4-2	TRBJ2-1	NA	NA	TGTGCCAGCAGCCAAGTTGGGAGAAGCTCCTACAATGAGCAGTTCTTC	CASSQVGRSSYNEQFF
TRBV2	TRBJ1-5	TRBD1	NA	TGTGCCAGCAGTGACGACAGGGCTGATCAGCCCCAGCATTTT	CASSDDRADQPQHF
TRBV18	TRBJ2-4	TRBD1	NA	TGTGCCAGCTCACCGTCAGGGGGCGAATCCGTAAACATTCAGTACTTC	CASSPSGGESVNIQYF
TRBV7-3	TRBJ2-1	TRBD2	few	TGTGCCAGCAGCCCAGTAGGGACTAGCAATGAGCAGTTCTTC	CASSPVGTSNEQFF
TRBV5-1	TRBJ2-7	NA	NA	TGCGCCAGCAGCTTGGCGACAGGCTACGAGCAGTACTTC	CASSLATGYEQYF
TRBV4-1	TRBJ2-3	TRBD2	NA	TGCGCCAGCAGCCCCCTTACTAGCGGCCGCACAGATACGCAGTATTTT	CASSPLTSGRTDTQYF
TRBV5-1	TRBJ2-3	TRBD2	NA	TGCGCCAGCAGTCTGACTAGCGGTAGCACAGATACGCAGTATTTT	CASSLTSGSTDTQYF
TRBV5-1	TRBJ1-1	NA	many	TGCGCCAGCCGGCCCTACACAGAGACTGAAGCTTTCTTT	CASRPYTETEAFF
TRBV7-8	TRBJ2-1	TRBD2	NA	TGTGCCAGCAGCCCTCAAGCGGGGGGGTCATGGGATGAGCAGTTCTTC	CASSPQAGGSWDEQFF
TRBV27	TRBJ2-3	NA	NA	TGTGCCAGCAGTTGGGGAGGCACAGATACGCAGTATTTT	CASSWGGTDTQYF
TRBV6-2/TRBV6-3	TRBJ2-3	TRBD1	NA	TGTGCCAGCAGTTACCGTGAGGGGGCCGGGGTCACAGATACGCAGTATTTT	CASSYREGAGVTDTQYF
TRBV7-6	TRBJ2-2	NA	NA	TGTGCCAGCAGCTTAGCGCTGAGGGGGTGGACCGGGGAGCTGTTTTTT	CASSLALRGWTGELFF
TRBV6-5	TRBJ1-5	TRBD1	NA	TGTGCCAGCAGGTCCGGGACAGCCAAAAATCAGCCCCAGCATTTT	CASRSGTAKNQPQHF
TRBV5-5	TRBJ2-7	NA	NA	TGTGCCAGCAGCTTGGAGGGGTGGGTGATAACATCCTACGAGCAGTACTTC	CASSLEGWVITSYEQYF
TRBV6-5	TRBJ2-5	NA	NA	TGTGCCAGCAGTTTCCGACAGGGAGGCGTGGGGGAGACCCAGTACTTC	CASSFRQGGVGETQYF